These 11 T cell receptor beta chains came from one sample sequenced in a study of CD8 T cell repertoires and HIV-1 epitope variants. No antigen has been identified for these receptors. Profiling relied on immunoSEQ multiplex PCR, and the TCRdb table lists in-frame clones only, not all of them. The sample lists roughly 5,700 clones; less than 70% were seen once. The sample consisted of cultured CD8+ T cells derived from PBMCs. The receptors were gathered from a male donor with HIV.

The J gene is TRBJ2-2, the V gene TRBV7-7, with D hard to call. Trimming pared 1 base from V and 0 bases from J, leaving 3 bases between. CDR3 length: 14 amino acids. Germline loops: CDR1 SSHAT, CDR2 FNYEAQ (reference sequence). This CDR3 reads CASSLDPNTGELFF. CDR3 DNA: TGTGCCAGCAGCTTAGACCCGAACACCGGGGAGCTGTTTTTT.

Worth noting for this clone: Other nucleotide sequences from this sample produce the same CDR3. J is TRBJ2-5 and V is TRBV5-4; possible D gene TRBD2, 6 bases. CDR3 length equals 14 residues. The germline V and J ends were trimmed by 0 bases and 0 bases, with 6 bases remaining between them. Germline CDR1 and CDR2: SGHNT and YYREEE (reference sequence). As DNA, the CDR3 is TGTGCCAGCAGCTTGGGACTAGACCAAGAGACCCAGTACTTC. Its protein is CASSLGLDQETQYF.

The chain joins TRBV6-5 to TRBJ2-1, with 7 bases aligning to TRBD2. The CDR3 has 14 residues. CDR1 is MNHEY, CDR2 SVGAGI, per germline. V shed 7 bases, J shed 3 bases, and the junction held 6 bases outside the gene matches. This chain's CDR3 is CASTMAGVYNEQFF. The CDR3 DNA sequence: TGTGCCAGCACGATGGCGGGAGTCTACAATGAGCAGTTCTTC.

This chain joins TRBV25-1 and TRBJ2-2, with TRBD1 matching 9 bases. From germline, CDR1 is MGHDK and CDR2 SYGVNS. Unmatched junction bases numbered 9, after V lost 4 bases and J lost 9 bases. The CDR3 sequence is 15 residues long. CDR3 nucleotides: TGTGCCAGCAGTGCCGATGTACAGGGGGCGAGGGAGCTGTTTTTT. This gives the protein CASSADVQGARELFF.

The CDR3 nucleotides read TGTGCCAGCAGTTACGGGGGGCGCACAAATGGCTACACCTTC. Residues: CASSYGGRTNGYTF. The chain uses TRBV6-6 and TRBJ1-2; D may be TRBD1 (6 bases). The CDR3 length is 14 residues. Germline V CDR1 and CDR2: MNHNY, SVGAGI (reference sequence). Trimming removed 2 bases at V and 6 bases at J, with 13 bases between.

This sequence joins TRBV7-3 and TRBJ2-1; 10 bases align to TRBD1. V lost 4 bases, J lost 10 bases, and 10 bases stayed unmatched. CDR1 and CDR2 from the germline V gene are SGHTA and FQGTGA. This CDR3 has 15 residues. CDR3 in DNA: TGTGCCAGCAGCTCAGACGACAGGGGGCTCTACGAGCAGTTCTTC. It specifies CASSSDDRGLYEQFF.

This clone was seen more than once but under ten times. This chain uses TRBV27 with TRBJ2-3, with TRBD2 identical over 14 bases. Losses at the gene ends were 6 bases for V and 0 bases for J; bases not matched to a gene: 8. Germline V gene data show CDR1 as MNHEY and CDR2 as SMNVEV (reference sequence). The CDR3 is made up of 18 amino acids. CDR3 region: CASRPTTSGRASTDTQYF. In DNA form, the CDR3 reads TGTGCCAGCAGACCCACGACTAGCGGGAGGGCTAGCACAGATACGCAGTATTTT.

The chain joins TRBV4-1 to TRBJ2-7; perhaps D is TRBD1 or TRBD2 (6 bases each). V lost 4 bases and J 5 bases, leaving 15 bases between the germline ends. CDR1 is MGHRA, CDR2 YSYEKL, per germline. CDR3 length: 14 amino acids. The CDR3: CASSRGGLADEQYF. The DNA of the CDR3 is TGCGCCAGCAGCCGAGGGGGGCTAGCTGACGAGCAGTACTTC.

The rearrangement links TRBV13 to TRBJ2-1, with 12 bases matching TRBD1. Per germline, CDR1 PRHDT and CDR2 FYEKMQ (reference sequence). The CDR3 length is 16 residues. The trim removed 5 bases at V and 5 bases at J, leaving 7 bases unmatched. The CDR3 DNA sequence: TGTGCCAGCAGCCCGGGGACAGGGGGCGCGAACAATGAGCAGTTCTTC. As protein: CASSPGTGGANNEQFF.

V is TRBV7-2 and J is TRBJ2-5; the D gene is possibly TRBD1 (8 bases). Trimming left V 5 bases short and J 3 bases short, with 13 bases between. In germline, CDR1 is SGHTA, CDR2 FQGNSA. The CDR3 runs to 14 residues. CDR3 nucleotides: TGTGCCAGCAGCGTAACAGGGGGGGAAGAGACCCAGTACTTC. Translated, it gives CASSVTGGEETQYF.

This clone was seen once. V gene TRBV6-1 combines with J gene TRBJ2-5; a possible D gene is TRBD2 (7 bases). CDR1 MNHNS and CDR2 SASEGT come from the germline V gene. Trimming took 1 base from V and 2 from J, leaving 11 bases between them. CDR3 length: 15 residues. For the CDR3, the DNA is TGTGCCAGCAGTGAAGTGGGGGGGCGGCAAGAGACCCAGTACTTC. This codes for CASSEVGGRQETQYF.